The sequence of this TCR beta chain was determined in a study of spatial heterogeneity in lung cancer. Study-level background: Sequencing of follow-up PBMC samples took place when they were available, at a median of approximately two years after resection.

The time point was: blood at routine non-recurrence follow-up after resection. Each molecule of TCR cDNA was tagged with one unique molecular identifier. Using its own MiXCR run on the 5' RACE reads, TCRdb lists one record per CDR3 protein. Of around 45,000 distinct CDR3 sequences detected, approximately 22% appear once; the ten largest clones hold about 7.2%. Germline lookup yields CDR1 LGHDT and CDR2 YNNKEL (reference sequence). Trimming removed 8 bases at V and 3 bases at J, with 15 bases between. The CDR3 sequence is 14 residues long. This clonotype was obtained from a female donor with early-stage non-small cell lung cancer. The sequences come from PBMCs, collected at follow-up. V usage is TRBV3-1 and J usage is TRBJ2-3, with TRBD2 as a possible D gene (5 bases). DNA of the CDR3: TGTGCCAGCGGCTTTACTAGTGGTACAGATACGCAGTATTTT. Translated, it gives CASGFTSGTDTQYF.